Each of the 27 T cell receptor beta chains below was sequenced from the same sample in a study of cytomegalovirus exposure and HLA in healthy donors (dated by TCRdb to 2016 to 2017). The method behind the library was the immunoSEQ multiplex PCR assay. In its TCRdb copy, this immuneACCESS table keeps in-frame sequences only and misses some clones. Where compared with another copy, unresolved V genes explain less than half of these, and the others have no known cause. Present in this sample are tens of thousands of clones, roughly 95% of which were seen just once. 4.5% of the sample is held by the ten biggest clonotypes. The sequenced material came from PBMCs. These receptors were taken from a woman aged 18-29 years in good health and CMV-seropositive.

CDR3 amino acids: CASSSDLRETQYF. The CDR3 nucleotides are TGTGCCAGCAGCTCGGACTTAAGAGAGACCCAGTACTTC. The chain uses TRBV7-2 and TRBJ2-5; perhaps TRBD2 as D (5 bases). The V and J ends lost 4 bases and 4 bases respectively, with 10 bases between them. This CDR3 comprises 13 residues. Per the germline V gene, CDR1 is SGHTA and CDR2 is FQGNSA.

V is TRBV6-1 and J is TRBJ1-4; 8 bases match TRBD1. CDR3 length: 14 amino acids. The junction had 7 bases not matched to a gene; V was cut back by 7 bases and J by 6 bases. The germline gives CDR1 MNHNS, CDR2 SASEGT. The CDR3, as DNA: TGTGCCAGCAAAAAGGACAGGGCGGATGAAAAACTGTTTTTT. Its protein product is CASKKDRADEKLFF.

V and J are TRBV13 and TRBJ2-7; 12 positions agree with TRBD1. This CDR3 is 14 amino acids long. V was clipped by 3 bases and J by 6 bases; unmatched bases: 3. Germline assignment: CDR1 PRHDT and CDR2 FYEKMQ (reference sequence). The CDR3 DNA reads TGTGCCAGCAGCTTGGGACAGGGGGCAGGCGAGCAGTACTTC. As protein: CASSLGQGAGEQYF.

The J gene is TRBJ2-1, the V gene TRBV2, with TRBD1 matching 12 bases. CDR1 is SNHLY, CDR2 FYNNEI, per germline. V lost 7 bases and J lost 8; bases outside the gene matches: 9. The CDR3 runs to 15 residues. This CDR3 reads CASTRTGQGAYEQFF. CDR3 DNA: TGTGCCAGCACTCGAACGGGACAGGGGGCTTATGAGCAGTTCTTC.

The gene calls are TRBV11-2 and TRBJ2-5, with TRBD2 identical over 9 bases. The ends lost 5 bases at V and 5 bases at J; junction bases unmatched: 6. The CDR3 extends over 14 amino acids. CDR1 is SGHAT and CDR2 is FQNNGV in the germline V gene. CDR3 nucleotide sequence: TGTGCCAGCAGCCCGGGACTAGCTTGGGAGACCCAGTACTTC. Translation gives CASSPGLAWETQYF. The full variable domain, its missing parts supplied by reference TRBV11-2 and TRBJ2-5, is EAGVAQSPRYKIIEKRQSVAFWCNPISGHATLYWYQQILGQGPKLLIQFQNNGVVDDSQLPKDRFSAERLKGVDSTLKIQPAKLEDSAVYLCASSPGLAWETQYFGPGTRLLVL.

The CDR3 DNA sequence: TGTGCCACCAGCAGAGATCAGGGCGGGAAGGGCACCGGGGAGCTGTTTTTT. Translated: CATSRDQGGKGTGELFF. The J gene is TRBJ2-2, the V gene TRBV15, with D perhaps TRBD2 (6 bases). Trimming removed 0 bases at V and 4 bases at J, with 15 bases between. Germline CDR1 and CDR2: LNHNV and YYDKDF (reference sequence). This CDR3 contains 17 residues.

This clone appeared a single time. This rearrangement joins TRBV5-1 to TRBJ2-1; 10 nucleotides line up with TRBD2. Losses at the gene ends were 2 bases for V and 7 bases for J; bases not matched to a gene: 3. The length of the CDR3 is 14 residues. CDR1 SGHRS and CDR2 YFSETQ come from the germline V gene. The CDR3 here is CASSLAGGLNEQFF. CDR3 bases: TGCGCCAGCAGCTTAGCGGGAGGGTTGAATGAGCAGTTCTTC.

This clone was recorded only once. The chain recombines TRBV6-1 with TRBJ2-1; TRBD2 aligns across 8 bases. The V gene's germline CDR1 is MNHNS and CDR2 SASEGT. The CDR3 contains 14 residues. J lost 5 bases, V lost 6 bases, and 6 bases had no gene match. DNA for the CDR3: TGTGCCAGCAGGGGACTAGTCACCGACAATGAGCAGTTCTTC. Translation gives CASRGLVTDNEQFF.

The chain uses TRBV10-3 and TRBJ1-3; weak D call: TRBD1 (6 bases). Trimming took off 10 bases at V and 1 base at J, with 8 bases between the two ends. The CDR3 contains 12 residues. The germline CDR1 and CDR2 sequences are ENHRY and SYGVKD. CDR3 DNA sequence: TGTGCCACCCAGGGGTCTGGAAACACCATATATTTT. Its translation is CATQGSGNTIYF.

The table lists this clone with a count of one. The chain is built from TRBV18 and TRBJ2-1; 11 bases agree with TRBD2. The CDR3 is 17 residues long. V was clipped by 0 bases and J by 4 bases; unmatched bases: 5. Germline CDR1 KGHSH, CDR2 LQKENI. The CDR3 DNA sequence: TGTGCCAGCTCACCACCGATTAGCGGGAGGGCTTACAATGAGCAGTTCTTC. Amino acids: CASSPPISGRAYNEQFF.

The genes are TRBV6-1 and TRBJ1-5, with 10 bases matching TRBD1. CDR1 and CDR2 (germline): MNHNS, SASEGT. The CDR3 runs to 15 residues. Trimming removed 7 bases from V and 4 bases from J; junction bases left unmatched: 7. The CDR3 bases are TGTGCCAGCACCTGGGACAGGGGTGCGAATCAGCCCCAGCATTTT. This encodes CASTWDRGANQPQHF.

Only one count was recorded for this clone. This chain links TRBV9 with TRBJ1-1; the D is unclear. The germline gives CDR1 SGDLS, CDR2 YYNGEE. The V and J ends lost 0 bases and 2 bases respectively, with 11 bases between them. The CDR3 runs to 15 residues. The CDR3 loop is CASSVELGSNTEAFF. The CDR3, as DNA: TGTGCCAGCAGCGTAGAATTGGGCAGTAACACTGAAGCTTTCTTT.

The V call is TRBV4-3, the J call TRBJ1-2; D possibly corresponds to TRBD1 (6 bases). Trimming took off 1 base at V and 7 bases at J, with 16 bases between the two ends. The CDR3 is 15 amino acids. Looked up from germline, CDR1 is LGHNA and CDR2 is YSLEER. CDR3 protein: CASSQAVRGAGGYTF. The CDR3 DNA reads TGCGCCAGCAGCCAAGCTGTCAGGGGTGCGGGTGGCTACACCTTC.

This chain connects TRBV4-1 to TRBJ2-5; tentative D call: TRBD2 (6 bases). The CDR3 is made up of 19 amino acids. The germline CDR1 and CDR2 sequences are MGHRA and YSYEKL. Trimming took 1 base from V and 6 from J, leaving 27 bases between them. CDR3 nucleotide sequence: TGCGCCAGCAGCCAAGTTCCGTCCGGGGTGTCCCCCGCGGGAAAGACCCAGTACTTC. Translation gives CASSQVPSGVSPAGKTQYF.

The rearrangement joins TRBV7-2 to TRBJ1-5, with 8 bases fitting TRBD1. The CDR3 is 15 residues long. CDR1 SGHTA and CDR2 FQGNSA come from the germline V gene. V shed 5 bases and J 6 bases; nucleotides not matched to a gene: 9. CDR3 nucleotide sequence: TGTGCCAGCAGCCCCCGACAGGGGTGGAGTCAGCCCCAGCATTTT. It is translated as CASSPRQGWSQPQHF.

The J gene is TRBJ2-5, the V gene TRBV27; 9 bases fit TRBD2. With 0 bases clipped from V and 1 base from J, the junction kept 12 bases outside the gene matches. Germline V gene data show CDR1 as MNHEY and CDR2 as SMNVEV (reference sequence). This CDR3 is built from 19 residues. Here the CDR3 reads CASSLSGLAANELQETQYF. DNA for the CDR3: TGTGCCAGCAGTTTATCGGGACTAGCCGCAAACGAACTCCAAGAGACCCAGTACTTC.

The rearrangement links TRBV4-1 to TRBJ2-7; no reliable D call. The CDR3 is made up of 14 amino acids. V shed 2 bases and J shed 4 bases, with 12 bases lying between them. Germline lookup yields CDR1 MGHRA and CDR2 YSYEKL. The CDR3 region has the DNA TGCGCCAGCAGCCAACCAATAGAACGGTACGAGCAGTACTTC. It is translated as CASSQPIERYEQYF.

The chain carries TRBV5-6 and TRBJ1-4, with unresolved D. Trimming took 4 bases from V and 5 from J, leaving 12 bases between them. This CDR3 is built from 14 residues. Germline V lookup: CDR1 SGHDT, CDR2 YYEEEE. This chain's CDR3 is CASSGGYLNEKLFF. The CDR3 DNA follows: TGTGCCAGCAGCGGCGGGTACCTGAATGAAAAACTGTTTTTT.

V gene TRBV12-5 combines with J gene TRBJ2-3; D gene unclear. CDR1 and CDR2 (germline): LGHNT, FRNRAP. Trimming removed 4 bases at V and 0 bases at J, with 11 bases between. The CDR3 totals 15 residues. In DNA form, the CDR3 reads TGTGCTAGTGGTTACTTCCTGACTAGCACAGATACGCAGTATTTT. Encoded protein: CASGYFLTSTDTQYF.

This sequence joins TRBV5-4 and TRBJ1-5; weak D call: TRBD1 (6 bases). Trimming took 0 bases from V and 7 from J, leaving 14 bases between them. Germline loops: CDR1 SGHNT, CDR2 YYREEE (reference sequence). The CDR3 extends over 15 amino acids. CDR3 sequence reads: CASSLAPDSLQPQHF. CDR3 DNA sequence: TGTGCCAGCAGCTTGGCCCCGGACAGTCTACAGCCCCAGCATTTT.

The chain couples TRBV18 to TRBJ2-7; 7 bases line up with TRBD1. Losses at the gene ends were 2 bases for V and 4 bases for J; bases not matched to a gene: 8. The CDR3 is 15 amino acids. Germline values: CDR1 KGHSH, CDR2 LQKENI. The CDR3 DNA is TGTGCCAGCTCACCAAAAACAGGGGCCTTATACGAGCAGTACTTC. Residues: CASSPKTGALYEQYF.

This chain links TRBV5-4 with TRBJ1-2; D call uncertain. Germline lookup yields CDR1 SGHNT and CDR2 YYREEE (reference sequence). The CDR3 runs 15 residues. V shed 1 base and J shed 4 bases, with 14 bases lying between them. CDR3 bases: TGTGCCAGCAGCTTGATGCGGGAGTCTACCTATGGCTACACCTTC. Translation: CASSLMRESTYGYTF. The full variable domain, completed using reference TRBV5-4 and TRBJ1-2, is ETGVTQSPTHLIKTRGQQVTLRCSSQSGHNTVSWYQQALGQGPQFIFQYYREEENGRGNFPPRFSGLQFPNYSSELNVNALELDDSALYLCASSLMRESTYGYTFGSGTRLTVV.

This chain joins TRBV4-2 and TRBJ2-3; 8 bases line up with TRBD2. V lost 0 bases to trimming and J lost 2 bases; unmatched junction nucleotides: 4. Germline V gives CDR1 LGHNA, CDR2 YNFKEQ. The CDR3 has 16 amino acids. CDR3 residues: CASSQERGGLTDTQYF. The CDR3 DNA is TGTGCCAGCAGCCAAGAACGGGGGGGACTCACAGATACGCAGTATTTT.

CDR3 nucleotides: TGTGCCAGTAGTACCCACCTACAGTATGGCTACACCTTC. Translation gives CASSTHLQYGYTF. The rearrangement uses TRBV19 and TRBJ1-2; no firm D call. The CDR3 runs 13 residues. Trimming pared 4 bases from V and 5 bases from J, leaving 11 bases between. CDR1 is LNHDA, CDR2 SQIVND, per germline (reference sequence).

The rearrangement joins TRBV5-1 to TRBJ1-2; D gene unclear. The germline V gene has CDR1 SGHRS and CDR2 YFSETQ. V was shortened by 5 bases and J by 8 bases, with 13 bases between the two germline ends. There are 12 residues in the CDR3. The CDR3 DNA sequence: TGCGCCAGCAGTGAGGATAAGAAGGGCTACACCTTC. Translation: CASSEDKKGYTF.

The V gene is TRBV7-8, the J gene TRBJ2-1; 9 bases align to TRBD1. V was pared by 2 bases and J by 6 bases, with 11 bases of the junction left unmatched. Germline-derived CDR1 and CDR2 are SGHVS and FQNEAQ. The CDR3 runs to 17 residues. The CDR3 loop reads CASSLYPRGQGGNEQFF. The CDR3 nucleotides are TGTGCCAGCAGCTTATACCCCCGGGGACAGGGAGGCAATGAGCAGTTCTTC.

A single count supports this clone. The rearrangement uses TRBV5-1 and TRBJ1-1, with 7 positions matching TRBD1. V was pared by 0 bases and J by 5 bases, with 7 bases of the junction left unmatched. Germline loops: CDR1 SGHRS, CDR2 YFSETQ. The CDR3 has 15 amino acids. DNA for the CDR3: TGCGCCAGCAGCTTGGAAAGGGGGCGATTTACTGAAGCTTTCTTT. Translation: CASSLERGRFTEAFF. The whole variable domain, remainder taken from reference TRBV5-1 and TRBJ1-1, is KAGVTQTPRYLIKTRGQQVTLSCSPISGHRSVSWYQQTPGQGLQFLFEYFSETQRNKGNFPGRFSGRQFSNSRSEMNVSTLELGDSALYLCASSLERGRFTEAFFGQGTRLTVV.